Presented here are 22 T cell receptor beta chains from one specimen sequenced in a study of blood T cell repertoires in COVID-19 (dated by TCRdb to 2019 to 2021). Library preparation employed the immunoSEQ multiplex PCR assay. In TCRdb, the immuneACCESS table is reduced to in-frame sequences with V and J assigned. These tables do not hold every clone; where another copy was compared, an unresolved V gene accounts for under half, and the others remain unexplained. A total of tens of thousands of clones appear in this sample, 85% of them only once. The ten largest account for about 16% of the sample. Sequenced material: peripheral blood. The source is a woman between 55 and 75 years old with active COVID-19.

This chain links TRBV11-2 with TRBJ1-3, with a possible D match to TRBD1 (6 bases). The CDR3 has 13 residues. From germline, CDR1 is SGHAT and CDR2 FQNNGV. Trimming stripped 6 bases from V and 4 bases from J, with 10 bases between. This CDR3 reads CASRRDRGNTIYF. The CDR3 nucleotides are TGTGCCAGCAGACGTGACAGGGGAAACACCATATATTTT.

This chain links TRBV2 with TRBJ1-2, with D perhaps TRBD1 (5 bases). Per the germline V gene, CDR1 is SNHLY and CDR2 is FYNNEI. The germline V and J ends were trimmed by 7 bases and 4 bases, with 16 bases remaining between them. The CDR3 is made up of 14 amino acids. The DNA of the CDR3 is TGTGCCAGCATCTCCTCGGGACTCGCCTATGGCTACACCTTC. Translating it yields CASISSGLAYGYTF.

The CDR3 region is CASSLADPGQSNTGELFF. The CDR3 region has the DNA TGTGCCAGCAGCTTAGCGGACCCTGGACAGTCGAACACCGGGGAGCTGTTTTTT. The chain combines TRBV7-8 with TRBJ2-2, with D perhaps TRBD1 (6 bases). Trimming took off 0 bases at V and 0 bases at J, with 14 bases between the two ends. Germline CDR1 reads SGHVS; CDR2 reads FQNEAQ. This CDR3 region has 18 residues.

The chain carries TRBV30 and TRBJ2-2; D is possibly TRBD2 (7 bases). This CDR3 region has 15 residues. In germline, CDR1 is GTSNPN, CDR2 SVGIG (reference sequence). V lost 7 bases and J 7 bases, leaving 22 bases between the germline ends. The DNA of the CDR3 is TGTGCCTCACAGACCGTGCGGGGGCCCAGCGGGGAGCTGTTTTTT. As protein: CASQTVRGPSGELFF.

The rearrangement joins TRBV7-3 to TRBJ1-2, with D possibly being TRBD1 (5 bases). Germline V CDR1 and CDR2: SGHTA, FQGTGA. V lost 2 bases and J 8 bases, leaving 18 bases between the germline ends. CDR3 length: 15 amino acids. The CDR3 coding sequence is TGTGCCAGCAGCTTAGATCTCAGGGCTTTCGAGGGCTACACCTTC. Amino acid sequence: CASSLDLRAFEGYTF.

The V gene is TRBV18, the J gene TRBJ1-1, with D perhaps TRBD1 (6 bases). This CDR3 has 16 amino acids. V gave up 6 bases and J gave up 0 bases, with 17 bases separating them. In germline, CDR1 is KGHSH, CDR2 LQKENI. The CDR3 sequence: CASSLTKGEMNTEAFF. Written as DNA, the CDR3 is TGTGCCAGCTCCCTTACTAAGGGGGAAATGAACACTGAAGCTTTCTTT.

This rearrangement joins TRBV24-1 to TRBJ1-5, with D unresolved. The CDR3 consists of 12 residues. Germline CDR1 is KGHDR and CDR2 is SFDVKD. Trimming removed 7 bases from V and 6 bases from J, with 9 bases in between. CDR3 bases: TGTGCCACCAGCTTCGGTAGTCAGCCCCAGCATTTT. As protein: CATSFGSQPQHF.

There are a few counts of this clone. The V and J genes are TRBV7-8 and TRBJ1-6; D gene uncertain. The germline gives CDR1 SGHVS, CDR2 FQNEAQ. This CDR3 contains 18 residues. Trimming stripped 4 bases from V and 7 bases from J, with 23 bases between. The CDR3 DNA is TGTGCCAGCAGCTCCGGTAGGAGTGTAGATTGGTCCAATTCACCCCTCCACTTT. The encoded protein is CASSSGRSVDWSNSPLHF.

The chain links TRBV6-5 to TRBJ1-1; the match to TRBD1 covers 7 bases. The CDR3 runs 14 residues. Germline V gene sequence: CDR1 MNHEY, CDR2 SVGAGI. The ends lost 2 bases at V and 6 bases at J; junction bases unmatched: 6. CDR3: CASSYADRAAEAFF. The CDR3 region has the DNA TGTGCCAGCAGTTACGCCGACAGGGCGGCTGAAGCTTTCTTT.

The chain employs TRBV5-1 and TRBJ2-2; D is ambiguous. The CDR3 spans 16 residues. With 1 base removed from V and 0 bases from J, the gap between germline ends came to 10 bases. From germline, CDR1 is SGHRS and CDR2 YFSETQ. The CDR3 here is CASSLSASTNTGELFF. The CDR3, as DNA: TGCGCCAGCAGCTTGTCTGCTAGTACGAACACCGGGGAGCTGTTTTTT.

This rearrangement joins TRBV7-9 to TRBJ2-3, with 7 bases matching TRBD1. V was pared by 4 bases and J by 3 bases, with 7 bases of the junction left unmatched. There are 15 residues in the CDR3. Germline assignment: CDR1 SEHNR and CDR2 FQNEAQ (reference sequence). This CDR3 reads CASSSTGTETDTQYF. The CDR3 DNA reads TGTGCCAGCAGCTCGACAGGGACGGAGACAGATACGCAGTATTTT.

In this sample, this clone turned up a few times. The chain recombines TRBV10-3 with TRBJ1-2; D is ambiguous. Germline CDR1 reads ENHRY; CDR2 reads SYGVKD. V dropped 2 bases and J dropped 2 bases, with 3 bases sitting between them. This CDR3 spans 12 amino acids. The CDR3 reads CAISETNYGYTF. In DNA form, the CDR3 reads TGTGCCATCAGTGAGACAAACTATGGCTACACCTTC.

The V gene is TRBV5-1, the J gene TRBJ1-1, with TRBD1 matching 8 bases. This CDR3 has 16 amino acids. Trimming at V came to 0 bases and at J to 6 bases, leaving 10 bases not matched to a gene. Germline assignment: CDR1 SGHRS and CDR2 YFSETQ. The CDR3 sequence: CASSLGQGASYAEAFF. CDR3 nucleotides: TGCGCCAGCAGCTTGGGTCAGGGGGCCTCGTACGCTGAAGCTTTCTTT.

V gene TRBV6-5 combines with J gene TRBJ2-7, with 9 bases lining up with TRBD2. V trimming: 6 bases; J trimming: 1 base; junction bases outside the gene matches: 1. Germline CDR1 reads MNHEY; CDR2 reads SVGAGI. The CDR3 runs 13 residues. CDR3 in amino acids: CASRTSGSYEQYF. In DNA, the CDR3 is TGTGCCAGCAGGACTAGCGGTTCCTACGAGCAGTACTTC.

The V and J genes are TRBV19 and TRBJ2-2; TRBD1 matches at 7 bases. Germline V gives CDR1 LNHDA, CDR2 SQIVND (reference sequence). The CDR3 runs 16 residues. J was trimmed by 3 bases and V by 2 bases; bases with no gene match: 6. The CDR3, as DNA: TGTGCCAGTAGTATACCTACAGGGGTCGACACCGGGGAGCTGTTTTTT. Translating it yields CASSIPTGVDTGELFF.

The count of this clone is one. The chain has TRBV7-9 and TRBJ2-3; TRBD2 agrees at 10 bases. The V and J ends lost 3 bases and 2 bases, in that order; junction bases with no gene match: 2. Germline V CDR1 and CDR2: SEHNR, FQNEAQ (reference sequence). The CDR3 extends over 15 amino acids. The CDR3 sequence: CASSFGLADTDTQYF. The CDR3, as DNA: TGTGCCAGCAGCTTCGGACTAGCGGACACAGATACGCAGTATTTT.

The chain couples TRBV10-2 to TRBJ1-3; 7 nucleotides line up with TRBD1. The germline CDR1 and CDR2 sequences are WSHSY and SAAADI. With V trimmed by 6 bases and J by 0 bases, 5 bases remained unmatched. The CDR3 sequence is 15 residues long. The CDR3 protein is CASRGTAFSGNTIYF. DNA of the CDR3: TGCGCCAGCAGGGGGACAGCCTTCTCTGGAAACACCATATATTTT.

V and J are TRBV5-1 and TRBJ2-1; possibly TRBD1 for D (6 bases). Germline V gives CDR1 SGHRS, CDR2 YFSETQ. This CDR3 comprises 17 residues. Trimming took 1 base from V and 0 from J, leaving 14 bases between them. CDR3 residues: CASSLKDGQHSYNEQFF. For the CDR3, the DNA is TGCGCCAGCAGCTTGAAAGATGGACAGCACTCCTACAATGAGCAGTTCTTC.

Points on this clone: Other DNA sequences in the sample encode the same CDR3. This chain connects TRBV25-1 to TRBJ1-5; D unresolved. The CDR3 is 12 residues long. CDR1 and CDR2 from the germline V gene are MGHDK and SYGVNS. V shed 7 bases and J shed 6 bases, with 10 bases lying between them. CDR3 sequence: CASNQGLQPQHF. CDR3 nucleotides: TGTGCCAGCAACCAAGGACTTCAGCCCCAGCATTTT.

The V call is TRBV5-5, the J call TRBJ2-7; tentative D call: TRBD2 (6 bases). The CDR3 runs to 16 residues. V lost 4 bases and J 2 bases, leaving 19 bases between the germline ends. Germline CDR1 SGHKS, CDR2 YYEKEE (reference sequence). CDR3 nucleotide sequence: TGTGCCAGCAGCCCGACTGGGACTCCCCTTCCCTACGAGCAGTACTTC. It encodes CASSPTGTPLPYEQYF.

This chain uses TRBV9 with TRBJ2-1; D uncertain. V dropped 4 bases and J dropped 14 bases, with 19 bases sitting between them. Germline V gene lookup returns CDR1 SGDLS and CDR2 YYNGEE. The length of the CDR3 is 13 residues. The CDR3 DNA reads TGTGCCAGCAGCTACATTCTAGACTCTCAGAAGTTCTTC. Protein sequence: CASSYILDSQKFF.

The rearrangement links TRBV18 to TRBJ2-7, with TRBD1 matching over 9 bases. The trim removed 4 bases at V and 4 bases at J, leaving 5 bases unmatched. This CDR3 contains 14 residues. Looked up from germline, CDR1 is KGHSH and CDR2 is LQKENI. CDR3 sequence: CASSHTGTGYEQYF. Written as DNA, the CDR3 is TGTGCCAGCTCACATACCGGGACAGGGTACGAGCAGTACTTC.